Listed here are 9 T cell receptor beta chains from one sample, sequenced in a study of cytomegalovirus exposure and HLA in healthy donors. PCR primers comprised 60 Vbeta and 13 Jbeta primers. Clones were read by immunoSEQ multiplex PCR, and TCRdb kept only the in-frame ones, dropping some. The repertoire holds fewer than 150,000 clones, with about three quarters as singletons. Source material: PBMCs. The receptors derive from a man aged 35-49 years in good health and CMV-seropositive.

The rearrangement uses TRBV6-6 and TRBJ1-1; the D is unclear. Germline lookup yields CDR1 MNHNY and CDR2 SVGAGI (reference sequence). Trimming took 7 bases from V and 0 from J, leaving 12 bases between them. CDR3 length: 14 amino acids. The CDR3 reads CASTRHDMNTEAFF. The CDR3 DNA reads as TGTGCCAGCACCCGACACGACATGAACACTGAAGCTTTCTTT.

The rearrangement links TRBV11-3 to TRBJ2-3, with D perhaps matching TRBD1 (6 bases). CDR1 and CDR2 (germline): SGHNT, YENEEA. The CDR3 is 15 residues long. The V end lost 4 bases, the J end lost 0 bases, and 11 bases lay between the germline ends. The chain's CDR3 is CASSSGQSSTDTQYF. The CDR3 bases are TGTGCCAGCAGCTCCGGACAGAGTAGCACAGATACGCAGTATTTT.

The chain links TRBV7-2 to TRBJ2-7, with a weak D call TRBD1 (6 bases). The length of the CDR3 is 13 residues. The germline V gene encodes CDR1 SGHTA and CDR2 FQGNSA. Trimming took 4 bases from V and 2 from J, leaving 9 bases between them. CDR3 DNA sequence: TGTGCCAGCAGCTCCGGGACAACCTACGAGCAGTACTTC. Amino acids: CASSSGTTYEQYF.

The V call is TRBV2, the J call TRBJ2-3; unclear D gene. V was cut by 1 base and J by 6 bases, with 5 bases left in between. The CDR3 covers 12 residues. Germline CDR1 reads SNHLY; CDR2 reads FYNNEI. The DNA for the CDR3 is TGTGCCAGCAGTGAAGGAGAGGATACGCAGTATTTT. Translated, it gives CASSEGEDTQYF.

The J gene is TRBJ2-7, the V gene TRBV5-1, with 8 bases identical to TRBD2. Germline values: CDR1 SGHRS, CDR2 YFSETQ. V trimming: 3 bases; J trimming: 4 bases; junction bases outside the gene matches: 12. This CDR3 region has 16 residues. This chain's CDR3 is CASSWGGAAGGYEQYF. In nucleotides, the CDR3 is TGCGCCAGCAGCTGGGGAGGGGCCGCGGGGGGTTACGAGCAGTACTTC.

The chain has TRBV7-9 and TRBJ2-5; 7 nucleotides line up with TRBD2. Trimming took 0 bases from V and 5 from J; bases not matched to a gene: 9. The CDR3 contains 16 residues. Germline CDR1 is SEHNR and CDR2 is FQNEAQ (reference sequence). The chain's CDR3 is CASSLATGGRSETQYF. CDR3 sequence (DNA): TGTGCCAGCAGCTTAGCAACGGGGGGTCGGTCGGAGACCCAGTACTTC.

This clone was seen a few times. CDR3 region: CAWRDLAGLSYEQYF. CDR3 coding DNA: TGTGCCTGGAGGGACCTAGCGGGATTATCCTACGAGCAGTACTTC. The genes are TRBV30 and TRBJ2-7; 9 nucleotides align to TRBD2. J lost 1 base, V lost 3 bases, and 7 bases had no gene match. The CDR3 contains 15 residues. CDR1 and CDR2 from the germline V gene are GTSNPN and SVGIG (reference sequence).

The V and J genes are TRBV6-5 and TRBJ1-1, with no clear D. Germline CDR1 and CDR2: MNHEY and SVGAGI. The CDR3 runs to 14 residues. The V end lost 4 bases, the J end lost 1 base, and 10 bases lay between the germline ends. The CDR3 DNA is TGTGCCAGCAGTTTGGCGGGAAAGAACACTGAAGCTTTCTTT. It codes for CASSLAGKNTEAFF.

This chain joins TRBV27 and TRBJ1-2; TRBD1 agrees at 7 bases. CDR3 length: 12 residues. Germline V gene data show CDR1 as MNHEY and CDR2 as SMNVEV (reference sequence). J lost 8 bases, V lost 9 bases, and 9 bases had no gene match. The CDR3 bases are TGTGCCAGTCATTCAGGGGGACGCGGCTACACCTTC. Encoded protein: CASHSGGRGYTF.